This T cell receptor beta chain came from a study of human T cells and chemical hapten exposure. J gave up 2 bases and V 6 bases, and 4 bases lay outside the gene matches. The CDR3 totals 16 residues. The time point denotes: patch test 1, 2 weeks after DPC sensitization. The treatment here: therapeutic diphenylcyclopropenone sensitization with weekly scalp DPC. TCRdb reprocessed the RACE reads via MiXCR and lists one record per CDR3 protein. The repertoire consists of 180,000 or so distinct CDR3 sequences, with about 14% occurring once and the leading ten covering 1.5% to 2%. The chain combines TRBV12-3 or TRBV12-4 with TRBJ2-3; 14 bases match TRBD2. Source: whole blood, taken in connection with sensitization to the hapten diphenylcyclopropenone (DPC). This clonotype originated in a woman aged 25-40 years with alopecia areata. Some clones in this sample may be carry-over from other donors' samples. The chain's CDR3 is CASRGTSGRYTDTQYF. As DNA, the CDR3 is TGTGCCAGCAGGGGGACTAGCGGGAGATACACAGATACGCAGTATTTT.